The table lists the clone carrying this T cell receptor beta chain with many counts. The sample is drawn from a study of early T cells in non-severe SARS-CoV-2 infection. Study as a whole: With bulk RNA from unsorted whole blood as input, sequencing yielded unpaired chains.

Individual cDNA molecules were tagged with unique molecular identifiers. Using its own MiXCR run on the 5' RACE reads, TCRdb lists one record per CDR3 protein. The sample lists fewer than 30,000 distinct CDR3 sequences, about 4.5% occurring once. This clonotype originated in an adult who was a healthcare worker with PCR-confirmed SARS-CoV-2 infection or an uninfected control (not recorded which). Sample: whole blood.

CDR3 sequence reads: CASSGSGNEQFF. The CDR3 DNA is TGTGCCAGCAGTGGGAGCGGCAATGAGCAGTTCTTC. V usage is TRBV28 and J usage is TRBJ2-1, with D tentatively TRBD2 (5 bases). V lost 5 bases, J lost 6 bases, and 8 bases lay in between. Germline V gives CDR1 MDHEN, CDR2 SYDVKM. This CDR3 comprises 12 residues.